A selection of T cell receptor beta chains follows, all from one sample in a study of T cell changes during pregnancy in multiple sclerosis. Repertoires were generated with immunoSEQ multiplex PCR, while TCRdb's copy carries only in-frame clones and drops some. This table holds about 67,000 clones, approximately 89% found once. The sequencing used peripheral blood, collected in the second trimester of pregnancy. These receptor sequences come from a female donor with multiple sclerosis, enrolled in a pregnancy study. CDR3s include the opening cysteine and the closing phenylalanine or tryptophan. Fields, in order: V gene, J gene, clone size, D gene, CDR3 protein, CDR3 DNA. The D gene is left open where the match is weak. Expanded clones get a size class; other rows say once, few or many, or leave the size out.

TRBV7-9	TRBJ1-3	-	-	CASWAISSGNTIYF	TGTGCCAGTTGGGCAATCTCCTCTGGAAACACCATATATTTT
TRBV5-1	TRBJ2-7	-	-	CASSLWQGHEQYF	TGCGCCAGCAGCTTGTGGCAGGGGCACGAGCAGTACTTC
TRBV12-5	TRBJ2-5	few	-	CASGLVGGLETQYF	TGTGCTAGTGGTTTGGTTGGGGGCCTGGAGACCCAGTACTTC
TRBV19	TRBJ2-7	-	-	CASRWTESSYEQYF	TGTGCCAGTAGATGGACAGAGAGCTCCTACGAGCAGTACTTC
TRBV18	TRBJ2-6	-	-	CASSQVRSSGANVLTF	TGTGCCAGCTCACAAGTCAGGTCCTCTGGGGCCAACGTCCTGACTTTC
TRBV7-2	TRBJ2-1	-	TRBD2	CASRLAGGPYNEQFF	TGTGCCAGCAGGTTAGCGGGGGGACCTTACAATGAGCAGTTCTTC
TRBV10-1	TRBJ2-3	few	TRBD1	CASSESLGTGATDTQYF	TGCGCCAGCAGTGAGTCTTTAGGGACAGGGGCAACAGATACGCAGTATTTT
TRBV5-1	TRBJ2-5	few	TRBD2	CASTWTSGREETQYF	TGCGCCAGCACCTGGACTAGCGGGAGAGAAGAGACCCAGTACTTC
TRBV25-1	TRBJ1-6	-	-	CASSDAGDSSPLHF	TGTGCCAGCAGTGATGCCGGGGATAGTTCACCCCTCCACTTT
TRBV29-1	TRBJ2-7	-	-	CSVTTPTDPFHEQYF	TGCAGCGTCACTACCCCGACAGACCCTTTCCACGAGCAGTACTTC
TRBV7-8	TRBJ2-5	once	-	CASSRSGVRETQYF	TGTGCCAGCAGCCGCTCGGGAGTCCGAGAGACCCAGTACTTC
TRBV11-2	TRBJ1-3	-	TRBD1	CASSVPDRAGNTIYF	TGTGCCAGCAGCGTCCCGGACAGGGCTGGAAACACCATATATTTT
TRBV7-2	TRBJ2-5	-	TRBD1	CASSLGDRKETQYF	TGTGCCAGCAGCTTAGGGGACAGAAAAGAGACCCAGTACTTC
TRBV30	TRBJ2-2	-	-	CAWNEATGELFF	TGTGCCTGGAATGAGGCCACCGGGGAGCTGTTTTTT
TRBV9	TRBJ1-2	-	-	CASSLQGYGYTF	TGTGCCAGCAGCCTTCAGGGCTATGGCTACACCTTC
TRBV6-5	TRBJ2-6	-	-	CASGRFGANVLTF	TGTGCCAGCGGGAGATTTGGGGCCAACGTCCTGACTTTC
TRBV7-9	TRBJ2-7	-	-	CASSQTLRSYEQYF	TGTGCCAGCAGCCAGACACTCCGCTCCTACGAGCAGTACTTC
TRBV7-2	TRBJ2-1	once	-	CASSLRAGGNNEQFF	TGTGCCAGCAGCTTAAGGGCAGGAGGAAACAATGAGCAGTTCTTC
TRBV19	TRBJ2-5	-	-	CASSIGGGAQETQYF	TGTGCCAGTAGTATAGGAGGGGGGGCCCAAGAGACCCAGTACTTC
TRBV29-1	TRBJ1-1	-	-	CSVEGKVGAVTEAFF	TGCAGCGTTGAGGGAAAAGTAGGGGCTGTCACTGAAGCTTTCTTT
TRBV4-3	TRBJ1-2	-	TRBD1	CASSRRTGPNYGYTF	TGCGCCAGCAGCCGAAGGACAGGCCCAAACTATGGCTACACCTTC
TRBV12-1	TRBJ2-7	-	-	CASSFATPGQGHGEQYF	TGTGCCAGCAGCTTTGCCACGCCGGGACAGGGGCATGGCGAGCAGTACTTC
TRBV7-9	TRBJ2-7	-	-	CASSLLGLGYEQYF	TGTGCCAGCAGCTTATTGGGCTTGGGCTACGAGCAGTACTTC
TRBV11-3	TRBJ1-2	-	TRBD1	CASSPDRDRLYF	TGTGCCAGCAGCCCCGACCGGGACAGGTTGTACTTC
TRBV6-1	TRBJ1-5	-	TRBD1	CATSRGQGTHQPQHF	TGTGCCACCTCGAGGGGACAGGGGACCCATCAGCCCCAGCATTTT
TRBV11-3	TRBJ2-3	once	-	CASSPGTDTQYF	TGTGCCAGCAGCCCCGGCACAGATACGCAGTATTTT
TRBV19	TRBJ1-5	-	-	CATVDRGPYSNQPQHF	TGTGCCACCGTCGATAGAGGGCCTTATAGCAATCAGCCCCAGCATTTT
TRBV25-1	TRBJ1-1	-	-	CASTHMGLGGTEAFF	TGTGCCAGCACCCATATGGGCCTAGGAGGCACTGAAGCTTTCTTT
TRBV4-2	TRBJ1-2	-	-	CASSQGGSDNYGYTF	TGTGCCAGCAGCCAAGGAGGCAGTGATAACTATGGCTACACCTTC
TRBV7-9	TRBJ1-1	-	TRBD1	CASSWDRGLMNTEAFF	TGTGCCAGCAGCTGGGACAGGGGATTAATGAACACTGAAGCTTTCTTT
TRBV9	TRBJ2-5	-	-	CASSVGSSGPRETQYF	TGTGCCAGCAGCGTAGGTAGTAGCGGCCCCAGGGAGACCCAGTACTTC
TRBV18	TRBJ1-3	-	-	CASSPVPSSGNTIYF	TGTGCCAGCTCACCAGTCCCGAGCTCTGGAAACACCATATATTTT
TRBV2	TRBJ2-7	-	-	CASSRDSYYEQYF	TGTGCCAGCAGTCGGGACTCCTACTACGAGCAGTACTTC
TRBV7-2	TRBJ1-2	-	TRBD1	CASSLAKTGNYGYTF	TGTGCCAGCAGCTTAGCTAAGACAGGGAACTATGGCTACACCTTC
TRBV12-5	TRBJ1-1	-	-	CASATGLGTEAFF	TGTGCTAGTGCAACGGGTTTAGGCACTGAAGCTTTCTTT
TRBV14	TRBJ1-1	few	-	CASSQVQGVMNTEAFF	TGTGCCAGCAGCCAAGTACAGGGCGTAATGAACACTGAAGCTTTCTTT
TRBV7-2	TRBJ2-3	-	-	CASSLGGVGDTQYF	TGTGCCAGCAGCTTAGGGGGGGTGGGAGATACGCAGTATTTT
TRBV5-6	TRBJ1-5	-	-	CASSWRGGTGQPQHF	TGTGCCAGCAGCTGGCGGGGGGGGACGGGTCAGCCCCAGCATTTT
TRBV6-5	TRBJ1-4	-	-	CASSYARGSKEKLFF	TGTGCCAGCAGTTACGCCCGCGGGAGCAAAGAAAAACTGTTTTTT
TRBV6-1	TRBJ1-5	-	-	CASETNTGNQPQHF	TGTGCCAGTGAAACTAACACAGGGAATCAGCCCCAGCATTTT
TRBV9	TRBJ1-5	-	TRBD1	CASSATGGGNQPQHF	TGTGCCAGCAGCGCTACAGGGGGCGGCAATCAGCCCCAGCATTTT
TRBV2	TRBJ1-5	-	-	CASSDYGGGNQPQHF	TGTGCCAGCAGTGACTATGGGGGGGGGAATCAGCCCCAGCATTTT
TRBV5-1	TRBJ2-1	-	TRBD1	CASSVRDSGSNEQFF	TGCGCCAGCAGCGTCCGGGACAGCGGATCCAATGAGCAGTTCTTC
TRBV18	TRBJ2-1	-	-	CASSPAISYNEQFF	TGTGCCAGCTCACCCGCGATCTCCTACAATGAGCAGTTCTTC
TRBV15	TRBJ2-1	-	TRBD1	CATSALGTGDNNEQFF	TGTGCCACCAGCGCACTCGGGACAGGGGATAACAATGAGCAGTTCTTC
TRBV2	TRBJ2-5	-	TRBD2	CASSPGTSGGAGETQYF	TGTGCCAGCAGCCCTGGGACTAGCGGGGGGGCTGGGGAGACCCAGTACTTC
TRBV5-4	TRBJ2-7	-	TRBD1	CASSRGTGVLEQYF	TGTGCCAGCAGCCGTGGGACAGGGGTCCTCGAGCAGTACTTC
TRBV6-1	TRBJ2-1	-	-	CASSQFPSYNEQFF	TGTGCCAGCTCGCAGTTTCCCTCCTACAATGAGCAGTTCTTC
TRBV27	TRBJ2-3	-	TRBD2	CASSRSGVTTDTQYF	TGTGCCAGCAGCCGTAGCGGGGTGACCACAGATACGCAGTATTTT
TRBV30	TRBJ1-5	once	-	CAWSLSANQPQHF	TGTGCCTGGAGTCTTAGTGCCAATCAGCCCCAGCATTTT
TRBV5-6	TRBJ2-3	once	-	CASKGRVSDTQYF	TGTGCCAGCAAAGGCAGGGTCTCAGATACGCAGTATTTT
TRBV19	TRBJ1-5	-	TRBD1	CASRNRGQDGPQHF	TGTGCCAGTAGAAACAGGGGGCAAGACGGGCCCCAGCATTTT
TRBV27	TRBJ1-4	-	-	CASSSPGSNEKLFF	TGTGCCAGCAGTTCCCCCGGGTCGAATGAAAAACTGTTTTTT